A single TCR beta chain is shown here with its context. In its sample, this clonotype was seen a few times. No antigen is known for it. Base qualities are not recorded, but no much larger clone differs from it by a single base. The junction shows trimming of 5 bases on V and 4 bases on J, and the gene matches do not reach 11 bases of it. The CDR3 goes from the cysteine to the phenylalanine over 16 residues. CDR3 DNA only is kept here, 48 bases in frame from base 1. For CDR1 and CDR2, the germline V gene (reference sequence) lists SGHAT and FQDESV. These data originate in a study of human T cells and chemical hapten exposure (dated by TCRdb to the early 2020s). About the study as a whole: For sensitization, 2% DPC in acetone was applied to an approximately 2 cm by approximately 2 cm area of upper inner arm skin. Throughout the study period of roughly 24 weeks, patients also received therapeutic DPC doses to the scalp every week. Patch testing on the upper back used Finn chambers containing 0.01% DPC, with scoring done after 6 days according to International Contact Dermatitis Research Group standards. The mostly female patient cohort included alopecia areata with under or over 50% scalp involvement, alopecia totalis and alopecia universalis. Libraries were pooled for sequencing, and variation in per-sample TCR yields was attributed mainly to small differences in library volumes within the pool. Peripheral blood TCR repertoire changes were tracked in vivo in alopecia patients during primary and secondary sensitization to the hapten diphenylcyclopropenone (DPC). Blood was sampled from patients pre-sensitization (week 0) and at 2, 6 and about 24 weeks after DPC sensitization. For TCR sequencing, blood came from about 29 alopecia patients at anywhere from one to four time points (pre-sensitization, 2, 6 and 24 weeks).

The library came from RACE. The sequencer was a NextSeq 500. Library preparation attached unique molecular identifiers to individual cDNA molecules for quantitative, reproducible TCR counting. From each blood RNA sample, both TCR alpha and TCR beta chains were sequenced. In the authors' own workflow: A median of around 96,000 TCRs per sample was observed, with a range of about 20,000 to 690,600. V, J and CDR3 annotation of the TCR reads was performed with the Decombinator software suite. To make PS versus PT1 abundance plots, every sample was subsampled to the same number of TCRs (28,000). Expanded TCRs were defined as absent before sensitization and observed at least eight times at the 2-week time point. TCRdb reanalyzed the raw reads on its own, using fastp at Q25 for trimming and MiXCR for clone calling, and kept in-frame beta chains. Every entry covers one CDR3 protein and lists the most common genes and DNA from its rows. TCRdb, not the authors, supplied the V and J calls. The sample records around 150,000 distinct CDR3 sequences, roughly 15% of which are singletons. 1.5% to 2% of the sample comes from the top ten.

Points the paper makes about the study in general: Repeated subsampling changed both the strength of the expansion versus patch-test correlation and the threshold at which the correlation became significant. Alopecia, a presumed autoimmune disease, was present in all patients, so the immune response of the patients might differ from that of healthy individuals. DPC sensitization did not change how many TCRs were above 1 in 1000 frequency, and no evidence was found of alterations in global repertoire structure. Compared with pre-sensitization or healthy control sets, expanded TCRs formed significantly more large CDR3 similarity clusters, which is consistent with antigen-driven responses. Patch test score correlated positively with the number of PT1 expanded TCRs, reaching significance at thresholds 8, 16 and 32 but not at 4.

The time point label, read with the paper, signifies: patch test 1, 2 weeks after DPC sensitization. In the paper's terms, the treatment or condition label means: therapeutic diphenylcyclopropenone sensitization with weekly scalp DPC. At each patch-test visit, blood was drawn before the patch test was applied. Patients were considered eligible if aged 18 to 70, diagnosed with alopecia and deemed suitable for DPC therapy, and patients were excluded if pregnant. Unfractionated whole blood was collected in Tempus Blood RNA tubes, and total RNA was extracted from that blood. Here the sequenced sample was whole blood, taken in connection with sensitization to the hapten diphenylcyclopropenone (DPC). This sequence was found in a woman under 40 with alopecia areata. Some clones in this sample may be carry-over from other donors' samples. Rearrangement joined TRBV11-1 to TRBJ2-3, with 8 junctional bases fitting TRBD1. The CDR3 reads as follows: CASSVGQGSDSDTQYF. At the DNA level, the sequence is TGTGCCAGCAGCGTCGGACAGGGCAGTGATTCAGATACGCAGTATTTT.